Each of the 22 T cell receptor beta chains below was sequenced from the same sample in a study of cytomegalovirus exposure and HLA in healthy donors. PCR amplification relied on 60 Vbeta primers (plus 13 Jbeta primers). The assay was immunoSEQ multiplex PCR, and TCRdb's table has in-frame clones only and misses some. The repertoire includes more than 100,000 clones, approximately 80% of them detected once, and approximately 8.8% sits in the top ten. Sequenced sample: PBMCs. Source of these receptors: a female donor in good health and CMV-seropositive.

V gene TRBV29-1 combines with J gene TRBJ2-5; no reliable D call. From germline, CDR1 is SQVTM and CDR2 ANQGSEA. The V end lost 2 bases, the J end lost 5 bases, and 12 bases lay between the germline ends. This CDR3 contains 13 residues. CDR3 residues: CSVEFQAYETQYF. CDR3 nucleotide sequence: TGCAGCGTTGAATTTCAGGCTTACGAGACCCAGTACTTC.

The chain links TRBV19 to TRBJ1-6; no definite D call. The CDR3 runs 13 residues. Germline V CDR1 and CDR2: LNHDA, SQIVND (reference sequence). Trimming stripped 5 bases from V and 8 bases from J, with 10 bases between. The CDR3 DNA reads TGTGCCAGTAGTGCACAGACGGATTCACCCCTCCACTTT. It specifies CASSAQTDSPLHF.

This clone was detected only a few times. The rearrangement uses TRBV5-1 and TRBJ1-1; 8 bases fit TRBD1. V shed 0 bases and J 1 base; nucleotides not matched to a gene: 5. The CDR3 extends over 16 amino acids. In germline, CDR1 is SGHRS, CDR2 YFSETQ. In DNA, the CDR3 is TGCGCCAGCAGCTTGGTTTCGACAGGGGCGAACACTGAAGCTTTCTTT. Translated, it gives CASSLVSTGANTEAFF.

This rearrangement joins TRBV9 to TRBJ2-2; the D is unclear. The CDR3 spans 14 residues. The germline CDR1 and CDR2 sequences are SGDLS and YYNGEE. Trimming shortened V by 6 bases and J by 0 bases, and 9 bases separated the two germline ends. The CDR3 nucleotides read TGTGCCAGCACCCGCAGTGCGAACACCGGGGAGCTGTTTTTT. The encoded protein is CASTRSANTGELFF.

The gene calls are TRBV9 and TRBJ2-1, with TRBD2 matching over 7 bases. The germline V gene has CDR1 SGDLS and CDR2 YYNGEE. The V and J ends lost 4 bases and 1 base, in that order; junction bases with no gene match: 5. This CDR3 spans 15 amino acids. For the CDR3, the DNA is TGTGCCAGCAGCCCCCGGACTAGATCCTACAATGAGCAGTTCTTC. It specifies CASSPRTRSYNEQFF.

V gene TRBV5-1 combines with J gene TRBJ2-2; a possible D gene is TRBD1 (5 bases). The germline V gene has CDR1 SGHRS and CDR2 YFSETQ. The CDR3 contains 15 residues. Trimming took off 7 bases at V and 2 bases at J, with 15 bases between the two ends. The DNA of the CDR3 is TGCGCCAGCTTCCAGGGCCAGGTTAACACCGGGGAGCTGTTTTTT. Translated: CASFQGQVNTGELFF.

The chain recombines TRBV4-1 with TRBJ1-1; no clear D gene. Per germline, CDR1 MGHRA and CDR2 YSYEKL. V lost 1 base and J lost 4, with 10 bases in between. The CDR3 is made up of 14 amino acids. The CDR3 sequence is CASSQGYTSTEAFF. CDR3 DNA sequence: TGCGCCAGCAGCCAAGGTTATACTAGCACTGAAGCTTTCTTT.

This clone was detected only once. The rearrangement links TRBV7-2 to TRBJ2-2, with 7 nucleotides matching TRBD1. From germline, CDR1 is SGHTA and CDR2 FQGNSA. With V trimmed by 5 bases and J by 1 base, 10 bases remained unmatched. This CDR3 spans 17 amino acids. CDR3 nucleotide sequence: TGTGCCAGCAGCCCCAGTCTGGACAGGCTGAACACCGGGGAGCTGTTTTTT. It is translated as CASSPSLDRLNTGELFF.

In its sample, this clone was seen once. The DNA for the CDR3 is TGTGCCAGCAGCTTAGCGTGGTCGGTAGCTGAAGCTTTCTTT. Translating gives CASSLAWSVAEAFF. The gene calls are TRBV7-2 and TRBJ1-1; no clear D. The ends were cut back, 0 bases at V and 6 bases at J, with 11 bases in the middle. This CDR3 spans 14 amino acids. Germline CDR1 is SGHTA and CDR2 is FQGNSA. The complete variable domain, with remaining parts taken from reference TRBV7-2 and TRBJ1-1, reads GAGVSQSPSNKVTEKGKDVELRCDPISGHTALYWYRQSLGQGLEFLIYFQGNSAPDKSGLPSDRFSAERTGGSVSTLTIQRTQQEDSAVYLCASSLAWSVAEAFFGQGTRLTVV.

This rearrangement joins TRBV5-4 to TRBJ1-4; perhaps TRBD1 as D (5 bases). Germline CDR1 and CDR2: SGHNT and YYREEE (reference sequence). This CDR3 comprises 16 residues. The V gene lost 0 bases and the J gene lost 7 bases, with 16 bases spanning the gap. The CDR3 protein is CASSLGGGLPSEKLFF. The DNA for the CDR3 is TGTGCCAGCAGCTTGGGGGGGGGTTTACCCTCTGAAAAACTGTTTTTT.

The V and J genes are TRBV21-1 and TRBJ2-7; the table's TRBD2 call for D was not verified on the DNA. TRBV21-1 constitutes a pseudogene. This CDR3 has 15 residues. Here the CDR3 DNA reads TGTGCCAGCAGCAAAGGGAGGGAAGATACCTACGAGCAGTACTTC. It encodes CASSKGREDTYEQYF.

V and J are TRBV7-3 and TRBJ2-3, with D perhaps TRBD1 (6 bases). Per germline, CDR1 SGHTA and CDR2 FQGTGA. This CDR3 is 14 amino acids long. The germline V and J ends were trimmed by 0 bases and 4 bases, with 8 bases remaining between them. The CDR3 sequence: CASSLTQGPDTQYF. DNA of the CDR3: TGTGCCAGCAGCTTAACGCAGGGGCCAGATACGCAGTATTTT.

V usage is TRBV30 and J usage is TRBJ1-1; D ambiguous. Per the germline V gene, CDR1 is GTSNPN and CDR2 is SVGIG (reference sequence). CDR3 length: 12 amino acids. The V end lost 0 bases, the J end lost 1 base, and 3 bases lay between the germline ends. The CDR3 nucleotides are TGTGCCTGGAGTGTCGGGAACACTGAAGCTTTCTTT. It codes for CAWSVGNTEAFF.

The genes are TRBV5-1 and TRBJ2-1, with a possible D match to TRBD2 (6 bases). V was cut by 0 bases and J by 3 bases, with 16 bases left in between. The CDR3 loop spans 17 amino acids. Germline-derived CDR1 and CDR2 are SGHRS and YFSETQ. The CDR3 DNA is TGCGCCAGCAGCTTGGCAGAAACTAGCATTAGCTACAATGAGCAGTTCTTC. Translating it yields CASSLAETSISYNEQFF.

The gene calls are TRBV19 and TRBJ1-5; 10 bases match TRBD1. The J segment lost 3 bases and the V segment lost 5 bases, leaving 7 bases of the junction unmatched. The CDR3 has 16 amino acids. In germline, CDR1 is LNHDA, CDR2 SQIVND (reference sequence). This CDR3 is CASSSRQGAANQPQHF. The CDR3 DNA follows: TGTGCCAGTAGTTCTCGACAGGGGGCGGCCAATCAGCCCCAGCATTTT.

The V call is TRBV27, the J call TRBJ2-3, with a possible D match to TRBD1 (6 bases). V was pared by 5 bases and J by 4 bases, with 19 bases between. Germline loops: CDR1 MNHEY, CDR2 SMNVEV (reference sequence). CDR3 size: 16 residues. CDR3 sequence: CASSVETGRWADTQYF. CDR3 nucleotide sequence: TGTGCCAGCAGTGTCGAGACAGGTAGATGGGCAGATACGCAGTATTTT.

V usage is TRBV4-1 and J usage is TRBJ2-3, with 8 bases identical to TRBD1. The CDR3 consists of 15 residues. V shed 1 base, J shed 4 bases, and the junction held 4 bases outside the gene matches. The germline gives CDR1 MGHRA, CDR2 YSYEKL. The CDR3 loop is CASSQVDRGADTQYF. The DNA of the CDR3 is TGCGCCAGCAGCCAAGTCGACAGGGGAGCAGATACGCAGTATTTT.

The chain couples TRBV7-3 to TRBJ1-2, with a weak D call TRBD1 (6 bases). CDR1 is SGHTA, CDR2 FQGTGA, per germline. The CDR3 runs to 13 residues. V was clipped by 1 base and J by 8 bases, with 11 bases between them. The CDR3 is CASSLSTGLGYTF. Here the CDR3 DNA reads TGTGCCAGCAGCTTAAGTACAGGGCTGGGCTACACCTTC.

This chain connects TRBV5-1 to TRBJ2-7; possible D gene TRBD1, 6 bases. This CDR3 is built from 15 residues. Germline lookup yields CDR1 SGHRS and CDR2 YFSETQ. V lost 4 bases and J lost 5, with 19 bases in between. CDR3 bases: TGCGCCAGCAGCCGGGACACCCTAAAGGGGGACGAGCAGTACTTC. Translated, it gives CASSRDTLKGDEQYF.

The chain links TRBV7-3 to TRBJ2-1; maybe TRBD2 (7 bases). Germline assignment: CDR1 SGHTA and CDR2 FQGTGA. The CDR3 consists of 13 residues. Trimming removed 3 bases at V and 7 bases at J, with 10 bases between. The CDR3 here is CASSFEGGNEQFF. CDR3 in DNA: TGTGCCAGCAGCTTCGAGGGGGGGAATGAGCAGTTCTTC.

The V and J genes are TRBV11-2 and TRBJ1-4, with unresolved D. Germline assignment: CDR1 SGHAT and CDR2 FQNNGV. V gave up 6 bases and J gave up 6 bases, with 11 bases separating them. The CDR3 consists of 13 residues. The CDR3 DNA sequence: TGTGCCAGCAGAGCGGGCTCCCATGAAAAACTGTTTTTT. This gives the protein CASRAGSHEKLFF.

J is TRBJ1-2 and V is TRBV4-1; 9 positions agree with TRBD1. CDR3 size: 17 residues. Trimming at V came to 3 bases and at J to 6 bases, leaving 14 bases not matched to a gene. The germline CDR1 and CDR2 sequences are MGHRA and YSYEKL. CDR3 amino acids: CASSHRGAAGQGDGYTF. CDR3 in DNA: TGCGCCAGCAGCCATAGGGGGGCCGCGGGACAGGGTGATGGCTACACCTTC.